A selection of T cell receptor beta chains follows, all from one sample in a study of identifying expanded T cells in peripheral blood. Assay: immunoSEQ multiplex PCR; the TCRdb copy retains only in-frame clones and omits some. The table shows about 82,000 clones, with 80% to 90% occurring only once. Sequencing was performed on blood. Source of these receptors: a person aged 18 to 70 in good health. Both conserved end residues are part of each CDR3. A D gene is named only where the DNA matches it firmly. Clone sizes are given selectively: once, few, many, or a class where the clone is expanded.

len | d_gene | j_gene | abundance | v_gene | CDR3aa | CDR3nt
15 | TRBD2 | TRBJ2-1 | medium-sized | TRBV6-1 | CASRTTSGGYNEQFF | TGTGCCAGCAGGACAACTAGCGGGGGTTACAATGAGCAGTTCTTC
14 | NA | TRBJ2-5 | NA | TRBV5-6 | CASSRASGRETQYF | TGTGCCAGCAGCAGGGCCTCGGGGCGAGAGACCCAGTACTTC
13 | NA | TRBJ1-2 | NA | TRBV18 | CASSPGRAHGYTF | TGTGCCAGCTCACCAGGGCGGGCTCATGGCTACACCTTC
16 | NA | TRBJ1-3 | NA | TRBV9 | CASSAGDTLSGNTIYF | TGTGCCAGCAGCGCGGGGGACACCCTCTCTGGAAACACCATATATTTT
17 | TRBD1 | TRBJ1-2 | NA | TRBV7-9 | CASSLSVGTGVAYGYTF | TGTGCCAGCAGCTTAAGCGTAGGGACAGGGGTCGCTTATGGCTACACCTTC
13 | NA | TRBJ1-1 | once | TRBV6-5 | CASSYSVNTEAFF | TGTGCCAGCAGTTACTCGGTAAACACTGAAGCTTTCTTT
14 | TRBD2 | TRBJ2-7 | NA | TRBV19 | CASSLAGGSYEQYF | TGTGCCAGTAGCCTAGCGGGAGGATCGTACGAGCAGTACTTC
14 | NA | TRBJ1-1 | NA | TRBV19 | CASSPHVGGTEAFF | TGTGCCAGTAGCCCTCACGTAGGGGGCACTGAAGCTTTCTTT
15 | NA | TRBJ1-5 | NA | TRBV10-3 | CATRWGEDLYQPQHF | TGTGCCACCCGCTGGGGGGAGGACCTTTATCAGCCCCAGCATTTT
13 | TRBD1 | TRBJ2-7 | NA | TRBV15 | CATSSDRGYEQYF | TGTGCCACCAGCAGCGACAGGGGGTACGAGCAGTACTTC
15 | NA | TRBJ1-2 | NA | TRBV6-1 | CASSEMSGDTYGYTF | TGTGCCAGCAGCGAAATGTCGGGAGACACCTATGGCTACACCTTC
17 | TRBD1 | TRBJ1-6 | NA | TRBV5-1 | CASSLEGQATNNSPLHF | TGCGCCAGCAGCTTGGAAGGACAGGCGACTAATAATTCACCCCTCCACTTT
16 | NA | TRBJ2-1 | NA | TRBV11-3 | CASSSPLLAGRNEQFF | TGTGCCAGCAGCTCTCCGTTGTTGGCAGGGAGAAATGAGCAGTTCTTC
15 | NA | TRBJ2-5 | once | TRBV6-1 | CASKTSLVPGETQYF | TGTGCCAGCAAGACCTCTTTGGTCCCGGGGGAGACCCAGTACTTC
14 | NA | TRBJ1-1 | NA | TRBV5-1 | CASSLGVMNTEAFF | TGCGCCAGCAGCTTGGGTGTCATGAACACTGAAGCTTTCTTT
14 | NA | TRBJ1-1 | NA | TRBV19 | CASSIGPLETEAFF | TGTGCCAGTAGTATCGGGCCCCTGGAGACTGAAGCTTTCTTT
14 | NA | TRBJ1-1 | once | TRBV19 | CASSIEGTNTEAFF | TGTGCCAGTAGTATAGAGGGGACGAACACTGAAGCTTTCTTT